Below are 17 T cell receptor beta chains sequenced from a single sample in a study of cytomegalovirus exposure and HLA in healthy donors. In the PCR, 60 Vbeta and 13 Jbeta primers were used. TCRdb's copy holds only in-frame clones and misses some; the assay was immunoSEQ multiplex PCR. The table records some 160,000 clones, approximately 77% of them present only once. The sample was PBMCs. All receptors come from a man between 45 and 60 years old in good health and CMV-seropositive.

V and J are TRBV19 and TRBJ1-6; D is possibly TRBD1 (6 bases). CDR1 and CDR2 from the germline V gene are LNHDA and SQIVND (reference sequence). V was cut by 5 bases and J by 10 bases, with 18 bases left in between. This CDR3 is 15 amino acids long. CDR3 sequence: CASSLTYRVGSPLHF. As DNA, the CDR3 is TGTGCCAGTAGTCTGACCTACAGGGTAGGGTCACCCCTCCACTTT.

V is TRBV7-9 and J is TRBJ2-5; TRBD2 aligns across 15 bases. J was trimmed by 2 bases and V by 5 bases; bases with no gene match: 9. The germline V gene encodes CDR1 SEHNR and CDR2 FQNEAQ (reference sequence). The CDR3 is made up of 18 amino acids. The CDR3 DNA sequence: TGTGCCAGCAGCCTAGGACTAGCGGGGGGGCCGGCACAAGAGACCCAGTACTTC. It specifies CASSLGLAGGPAQETQYF.

This chain links TRBV4-3 with TRBJ2-7; 8 nucleotides line up with TRBD2. Losses at the gene ends were 1 base for V and 1 base for J; bases not matched to a gene: 3. The CDR3 spans 15 residues. CDR1 and CDR2 (germline): LGHNA, YSLEER. The CDR3 sequence: CASSQGRGASYEQYF. The CDR3 DNA is TGCGCCAGCAGCCAAGGGCGGGGGGCATCCTACGAGCAGTACTTC.

This sequence joins TRBV29-1 and TRBJ1-2, with a tentative D call TRBD1 (5 bases). This CDR3 contains 12 residues. Trimming left V 8 bases short and J 2 bases short, with 12 bases between. CDR1 is SQVTM, CDR2 ANQGSEA, per germline. This CDR3 is CSSLTENYGYTF. The DNA for the CDR3 is TGCAGCTCCTTGACAGAAAACTATGGCTACACCTTC.

The chain couples TRBV5-4 to TRBJ1-5; D is uncertain. CDR1 is SGHNT and CDR2 is YYREEE in the germline V gene (reference sequence). The CDR3 runs 15 residues. V lost 0 bases to trimming and J lost 0 bases, with 7 bases between them. The CDR3 DNA sequence: TGTGCCAGCAGCTTGGGAGGTTATAGCAATCAGCCCCAGCATTTT. As protein: CASSLGGYSNQPQHF. Full variable domain (outside the CDR3, taken from reference TRBV5-4 and TRBJ1-5): ETGVTQSPTHLIKTRGQQVTLRCSSQSGHNTVSWYQQALGQGPQFIFQYYREEENGRGNFPPRFSGLQFPNYSSELNVNALELDDSALYLCASSLGGYSNQPQHFGDGTRLSIL.

Remarks on this clone: Other DNA sequences in this specimen translate into the identical CDR3. V and J are TRBV11-2 and TRBJ1-1; D gene uncertain. CDR1 is SGHAT, CDR2 FQNNGV, per germline. CDR3 length: 14 residues. The ends were cut back, 3 bases at V and 1 base at J, with 9 bases in the middle. DNA of the CDR3: TGTGCCAGCAGCTTGTCGCCGGGGAACACTGAAGCTTTCTTT. It codes for CASSLSPGNTEAFF. The full variable domain, with the rest looked up from reference TRBV11-2 and TRBJ1-1, is EAGVAQSPRYKIIEKRQSVAFWCNPISGHATLYWYQQILGQGPKLLIQFQNNGVVDDSQLPKDRFSAERLKGVDSTLKIQPAKLEDSAVYLCASSLSPGNTEAFFGQGTRLTVV.

The chain links TRBV29-1 to TRBJ2-2, with D maybe TRBD1 (6 bases). This CDR3 is 15 amino acids long. Germline V gives CDR1 SQVTM, CDR2 ANQGSEA. V lost 4 bases to trimming and J lost 4 bases, with 16 bases between them. The CDR3 reads CSVGLGAIGTGELFF. The CDR3 DNA sequence: TGCAGCGTTGGGCTGGGGGCAATCGGCACCGGGGAGCTGTTTTTT.

The J gene is TRBJ2-7, the V gene TRBV23-1, with TRBD1 matching 9 bases. TRBV23-1 qualifies as an ORF whose function is uncertain. Trimming cost V 2 bases and J 6 bases; bases outside gene matches: 11. The CDR3 covers 16 residues. For the CDR3, the DNA is TGCGCCAGCAGTCAACAACCCCGGGACAGGGTAGGCGAGCAGTACTTC. Amino acids: CASSQQPRDRVGEQYF.

The chain links TRBV4-3 to TRBJ2-2; TRBD2 is a possible D gene (5 bases). V gave up 0 bases and J gave up 1 base, with 6 bases separating them. This CDR3 spans 15 amino acids. The germline V gene encodes CDR1 LGHNA and CDR2 YSLEER. CDR3 loop: CASSQDEGNTGELFF. The CDR3 DNA is TGCGCCAGCAGCCAAGATGAGGGGAACACCGGGGAGCTGTTTTTT.

The genes are TRBV4-1 and TRBJ1-4; 9 bases align to TRBD1. The CDR3 spans 16 residues. Germline V gene lookup returns CDR1 MGHRA and CDR2 YSYEKL. Losses at the gene ends were 1 base for V and 6 bases for J; bases not matched to a gene: 6. For the CDR3, the DNA is TGCGCCAGCAGCCAAGGCGGGACAGGGCTGCATGAAAAACTGTTTTTT. Translation: CASSQGGTGLHEKLFF.

The chain combines TRBV7-2 with TRBJ2-1; 9 positions agree with TRBD1. In germline, CDR1 is SGHTA, CDR2 FQGNSA. The CDR3 contains 12 residues. V gave up 5 bases and J gave up 9 bases; unmatched junction bases: 2. CDR3 DNA sequence: TGTGCCAGCAGCCCGACAGGGGGTGAGCAGTTCTTC. Amino acid sequence: CASSPTGGEQFF.

The rearrangement uses TRBV5-4 and TRBJ2-3; TRBD1 matches at 9 bases. The junction had 6 bases not matched to a gene; V was cut back by 4 bases and J by 3 bases. Germline CDR1 and CDR2: SGHNT and YYREEE (reference sequence). This CDR3 region has 15 residues. The CDR3 DNA sequence: TGTGCCAGCAGCCGCTACGGACAGGGGACAGATACGCAGTATTTT. Encoded protein: CASSRYGQGTDTQYF.

This chain joins TRBV2 and TRBJ2-1, with 14 bases matching TRBD2. After removal of 6 bases from V and 6 bases from J, the junction contained 1 base not matched to a gene. Per germline, CDR1 SNHLY and CDR2 FYNNEI. The length of the CDR3 is 14 residues. CDR3 in amino acids: CASSGLAGGNEQFF. The CDR3 coding sequence is TGTGCCAGCAGCGGACTAGCGGGGGGCAATGAGCAGTTCTTC. Complete variable domain (other parts from reference TRBV2 and TRBJ2-1): EPEVTQTPSHQVTQMGQEVILRCVPISNHLYFYWYRQILGQKVEFLVSFYNNEISEKSEIFDDQFSVERPDGSNFTLKIRSTKLEDSAMYFCASSGLAGGNEQFFGPGTRLTVL.

This sequence joins TRBV6-5 and TRBJ2-3; 9 nucleotides agree with TRBD1. The length of the CDR3 is 15 residues. With 2 bases clipped from V and 2 bases from J, the junction kept 2 bases outside the gene matches. The germline V gene encodes CDR1 MNHEY and CDR2 SVGAGI. Written as DNA, the CDR3 is TGTGCCAGCAGTTACGGGACAGGGAACACAGATACGCAGTATTTT. Its protein product is CASSYGTGNTDTQYF.

The chain recombines TRBV15 with TRBJ2-3; 9 positions agree with TRBD2. With V trimmed by 0 bases and J by 1 base, 8 bases remained unmatched. Germline CDR1 and CDR2: LNHNV and YYDKDF (reference sequence). This CDR3 has 18 residues. The CDR3 sequence: CATSRDPRRGGGTDTQYF. The CDR3 coding sequence is TGTGCCACCAGCAGAGATCCCCGGCGCGGGGGGGGCACAGATACGCAGTATTTT.

CDR3 coding DNA: TGTGCCAGCAGCCAAGACACACGGGGGGGACATGAGCAGTTCTTC. It yields the protein CASSQDTRGGHEQFF. The rearrangement joins TRBV14 to TRBJ2-1, with TRBD2 identical over 8 bases. Losses at the gene ends were 0 bases for V and 8 bases for J; bases not matched to a gene: 6. Germline V lookup: CDR1 SGHDN, CDR2 FVKESK. This CDR3 comprises 15 residues.

V and J are TRBV15 and TRBJ1-5; no definite D call. Per the germline V gene, CDR1 is LNHNV and CDR2 is YYDKDF (reference sequence). The ends were cut back, 0 bases at V and 4 bases at J, with 7 bases in the middle. The CDR3 covers 14 residues. CDR3 region: CATSRDPENQPQHF. The DNA of the CDR3 is TGTGCCACCAGCAGAGATCCAGAAAATCAGCCCCAGCATTTT.